This record concerns one T cell receptor beta chain sequence. The antigen is not known. This sample was included in a study of cytomegalovirus exposure and HLA in healthy donors. Study summary: Unique TCR beta sequences numbering around 110 million came from approximately 180 million T cells in an earlier analysis. Study-level findings and limits: The study carried out a later analysis of TCR beta sequences. It associated 15,000 to 20,000 of them with specific HLA alleles at a false discovery rate of 0.05. Earlier analysis found most TCR beta V segments productive about 87% or about 30% of the time.

The CDR3 is 14 amino acids. Unmatched junction bases numbered 5, after V lost 6 bases and J lost 3 bases. From germline, CDR1 is SNHLY and CDR2 FYNNEI. 13 Jbeta primers and 60 Vbeta primers were used for the PCR. Original data processing: The authors later counted approximately 80 million unique TCR beta chains, some 12 million of them shared. Libraries were prepared by immunoSEQ multiplex PCR; TCRdb keeps only in-frame clonotypes and omits some of them. The V and J calls and clone size were taken over from that table, and D and trimming were inferred from the DNA. In the table there are roughly 180,000 clones, about 82% of which are singletons.

The sequence was obtained from a man aged 18 to 35 in good health and CMV-seronegative. Sample: PBMCs. The J gene is TRBJ2-7, the V gene TRBV2; the match to TRBD1 covers 10 bases. The CDR3 region has the DNA TGTGCCAGCAGCCGACAGGGGGCGATCTACGAGCAGTACTTC. This gives the protein CASSRQGAIYEQYF. Together with reference TRBV2 and TRBJ2-7, the CDR3 gives the full variable domain: EPEVTQTPSHQVTQMGQEVILRCVPISNHLYFYWYRQILGQKVEFLVSFYNNEISEKSEIFDDQFSVERPDGSNFTLKIRSTKLEDSAMYFCASSRQGAIYEQYFGPGTRLTVT.